These 31 T cell receptor beta chains were sequenced from one sample in a study of technical replicates of blood from four donors. Clones were read by immunoSEQ multiplex PCR, and TCRdb kept only the in-frame ones, dropping some. The table includes roughly 80,000 clones, 93% detected once. The specimen sequenced was T cells isolated from PBMCs. The source of these receptors is a human donor in good health.

The rearrangement uses TRBV6-1 and TRBJ1-5, with D tentatively TRBD1 (6 bases). This CDR3 contains 13 residues. V lost 2 bases, J lost 4 bases, and 6 bases lay in between. CDR1 MNHNS and CDR2 SASEGT come from the germline V gene. The CDR3: CASSEQGNQPQHF. CDR3 DNA sequence: TGTGCCAGCAGTGAACAGGGGAATCAGCCCCAGCATTTT.

The V and J genes are TRBV6-5 and TRBJ1-5, with 9 bases aligning to TRBD1. There are 15 residues in the CDR3. Germline V gives CDR1 MNHEY, CDR2 SVGAGI. Unmatched junction bases numbered 7, after V lost 5 bases and J lost 5 bases. As DNA, the CDR3 is TGTGCCAGCAGTCGCCGGGACAGGGAAGATCAGCCCCAGCATTTT. Its protein is CASSRRDREDQPQHF.

CDR3 DNA sequence: TGCGCCAGCAGCTTGGGAGTAGTTTGGTCCGGGGAGCTGTTTTTT. Translated, it gives CASSLGVVWSGELFF. The rearrangement joins TRBV5-1 to TRBJ2-2, with unresolved D. Trimming pared 0 bases from V and 6 bases from J, leaving 12 bases between. There are 15 residues in the CDR3. Germline CDR1 is SGHRS and CDR2 is YFSETQ.

In its sample, this clone was seen once. The rearrangement uses TRBV19 and TRBJ2-3; D remains unclear. Looked up from germline, CDR1 is LNHDA and CDR2 is SQIVND (reference sequence). Trimming took 4 bases from V and 6 from J, leaving 5 bases between them. The CDR3 is 11 amino acids. In nucleotides, the CDR3 is TGTGCCAGTAGTACACTGGATACGCAGTATTTT. Encoded protein: CASSTLDTQYF. The complete variable domain, with remaining parts taken from reference TRBV19 and TRBJ2-3, reads DGGITQSPKYLFRKEGQNVTLSCEQNLNHDAMYWYRQDPGQGLRLIYYSQIVNDFQKGDIAEGYSVSREKKESFPLTVTSAQKNPTAFYLCASSTLDTQYFGPGTRLTVL.

The CDR3 region is CASSYSDTYGYTF. In DNA, the CDR3 is TGTGCCAGCAGTTACTCGGACACCTATGGCTACACCTTC. The rearrangement links TRBV6-5 to TRBJ1-2; possibly TRBD1 for D (5 bases). V lost 0 bases and J 4 bases, leaving 6 bases between the germline ends. Germline V gene data show CDR1 as MNHEY and CDR2 as SVGAGI. The CDR3 contains 13 residues.

The genes are TRBV27 and TRBJ1-2; TRBD1 is a possible D gene (5 bases). V dropped 6 bases and J dropped 4 bases, with 15 bases sitting between them. Germline CDR1 MNHEY, CDR2 SMNVEV (reference sequence). There are 14 residues in the CDR3. Written as DNA, the CDR3 is TGTGCCAGCAGCCCTGGTGACAGCATCTATGGCTACACCTTC. It specifies CASSPGDSIYGYTF.

This clone was counted once. V usage is TRBV29-1 and J usage is TRBJ1-2; no reliable D call. CDR1 is SQVTM and CDR2 is ANQGSEA in the germline V gene. V was shortened by 4 bases and J by 2 bases, with 8 bases between the two germline ends. The CDR3 length is 12 residues. In DNA form, the CDR3 reads TGCAGCGTTGCTGCGGGCAACTATGGCTACACCTTC. This gives the protein CSVAAGNYGYTF.

The V gene is TRBV27, the J gene TRBJ1-5; tentative D call: TRBD1 (5 bases). Looked up from germline, CDR1 is MNHEY and CDR2 is SMNVEV (reference sequence). V lost 5 bases to trimming and J lost 1 base, with 12 bases between them. This CDR3 is 15 amino acids long. The DNA of the CDR3 is TGTGCCAGCAGTCAGGGTTTACTGAGCAATCAGCCCCAGCATTTT. Residues: CASSQGLLSNQPQHF.

The chain couples TRBV4-2 to TRBJ2-1; TRBD2 matches at 7 bases. CDR3 length equals 17 residues. The germline gives CDR1 LGHNA, CDR2 YNFKEQ. The trim removed 2 bases at V and 3 bases at J, leaving 10 bases unmatched. This CDR3 reads CASSQLNRGDDYNEQFF. As DNA, the CDR3 is TGTGCCAGCAGCCAACTAAACCGGGGGGACGACTACAATGAGCAGTTCTTC.

The rearrangement joins TRBV20-1 to TRBJ2-1; D gene uncertain. The CDR3 runs 11 residues. V was shortened by 3 bases and J by 10 bases, with 10 bases between the two germline ends. CDR1 and CDR2 (germline): DFQATT, SNEGSKA (reference sequence). In DNA form, the CDR3 reads TGCAGTGCTAGGCTGCCTAAAGAGCAGTTCTTC. This encodes CSARLPKEQFF.

This chain connects TRBV5-1 to TRBJ1-2, with TRBD1 identical over 8 bases. CDR3 length equals 15 residues. V was clipped by 5 bases and J by 1 base; unmatched bases: 7. Germline-derived CDR1 and CDR2 are SGHRS and YFSETQ. DNA for the CDR3: TGCGCCAGCAGTTGGACAGGGATTTTTAACTATGGCTACACCTTC. Translation: CASSWTGIFNYGYTF.

V and J are TRBV7-8 and TRBJ2-7, with D possibly being TRBD1 (7 bases). The CDR3 has 15 amino acids. The ends were cut back, 5 bases at V and 2 bases at J, with 16 bases in the middle. Germline V gives CDR1 SGHVS, CDR2 FQNEAQ. The CDR3 spells CASSIWAGQPYEQYF. The CDR3 DNA sequence: TGTGCCAGCAGCATCTGGGCGGGACAGCCCTACGAGCAGTACTTC.

This rearrangement joins TRBV29-1 to TRBJ2-1; D might be TRBD2 (5 bases). V shed 2 bases and J shed 3 bases, with 14 bases lying between them. This CDR3 region has 15 residues. The germline V gene has CDR1 SQVTM and CDR2 ANQGSEA. CDR3 residues: CSVELLAPNYNEQFF. The CDR3 nucleotides are TGCAGCGTTGAACTGTTAGCGCCTAACTACAATGAGCAGTTCTTC.

This clone has only one observation. This chain links TRBV4-1 with TRBJ2-2; 10 bases are shared with TRBD2. J gave up 7 bases and V 2 bases, and 7 bases lay outside the gene matches. This CDR3 is built from 16 residues. Germline-derived CDR1 and CDR2 are MGHRA and YSYEKL. The CDR3 sequence: CASSQRLAGDIGELFF. CDR3 nucleotides: TGCGCCAGCAGCCAACGGCTAGCGGGAGATATCGGGGAGCTGTTTTTT.

V and J are TRBV10-3 and TRBJ1-5; 10 bases align to TRBD1. V lost 4 bases to trimming and J lost 4 bases; unmatched junction nucleotides: 4. The CDR3 is 15 residues long. Germline V gene data show CDR1 as ENHRY and CDR2 as SYGVKD. The CDR3 DNA reads as TGTGCCATCAGTGTGGGGACAGGGGCTAATCAGCCCCAGCATTTT. Translating gives CAISVGTGANQPQHF.

The chain has TRBV4-1 and TRBJ1-2; D remains unclear. V was trimmed by 4 bases and J by 0 bases, leaving 9 bases between them. Germline V CDR1 and CDR2: MGHRA, YSYEKL. The CDR3 length is 14 residues. CDR3 protein: CASSPFGANYGYTF. The CDR3 DNA follows: TGCGCCAGCAGCCCGTTTGGAGCTAACTATGGCTACACCTTC.

This chain connects TRBV7-6 to TRBJ2-1; 11 bases line up with TRBD2. J was trimmed by 7 bases and V by 5 bases; bases with no gene match: 4. The germline gives CDR1 SGHVS, CDR2 FNYEAQ. The CDR3 spans 14 residues. CDR3 sequence reads: CASSTTSGVNEQFF. CDR3 coding DNA: TGTGCCAGCAGCACGACTAGCGGGGTTAATGAGCAGTTCTTC.

The chain links TRBV4-1 to TRBJ2-2, with D possibly matching TRBD1 (6 bases). The CDR3 spans 20 residues. V lost 0 bases to trimming and J lost 0 bases, with 20 bases between them. Germline V CDR1 and CDR2: MGHRA, YSYEKL. CDR3 protein: CASSQDLMAFGQPNTGELFF. CDR3 DNA: TGCGCCAGCAGCCAAGACCTAATGGCTTTCGGACAGCCGAACACCGGGGAGCTGTTTTTT.

This rearrangement joins TRBV2 to TRBJ2-2; 11 bases agree with TRBD1. The length of the CDR3 is 13 residues. V lost 6 bases to trimming and J lost 6 bases; unmatched junction nucleotides: 0. CDR1 and CDR2 (germline): SNHLY, FYNNEI. The DNA for the CDR3 is TGTGCCAGCAGGGACAGGGGGCCCGGGGAGCTGTTTTTT. It is translated as CASRDRGPGELFF.

This clone was detected only once. The V and J genes are TRBV7-6 and TRBJ1-4; D might be TRBD1 (6 bases). V dropped 4 bases and J dropped 4 bases, with 10 bases sitting between them. This CDR3 has 14 residues. Germline V gene data show CDR1 as SGHVS and CDR2 as FNYEAQ. The DNA for the CDR3 is TGTGCCAGCAGCTCGGACAGATATAATGAAAAACTGTTTTTT. Its translation is CASSSDRYNEKLFF. Using reference TRBV7-6 and TRBJ1-4 for the parts outside the CDR3, the full variable domain is GAGVSQSPRYKVTKRGQDVALRCDPISGHVSLYWYRQALGQGPEFLTYFNYEAQQDKSGLPNDRFSAERPEGSISTLTIQRTEQRDSAMYRCASSSDRYNEKLFFGSGTQLSVL.

This CDR3 is CASHPGQYNSPLHF. CDR3 bases: TGTGCCAGTCACCCCGGACAGTATAATTCACCCCTCCACTTT. The V and J genes are TRBV19 and TRBJ1-6; perhaps TRBD1 as D (6 bases). CDR1 is LNHDA and CDR2 is SQIVND in the germline V gene (reference sequence). This CDR3 comprises 14 residues. Deletions cut 8 bases from V and 4 bases from J, with 12 bases between.

This sequence joins TRBV4-1 and TRBJ1-1; the D gene is possibly TRBD1 (6 bases). The V gene lost 1 base and the J gene lost 2 bases, with 8 bases spanning the gap. This CDR3 spans 14 amino acids. Germline loops: CDR1 MGHRA, CDR2 YSYEKL. The CDR3 spells CASSQGRGNTEAFF. For the CDR3, the DNA is TGCGCCAGCAGCCAAGGCAGGGGAAACACTGAAGCTTTCTTT.

The chain uses TRBV19 and TRBJ1-5; possibly TRBD1 for D (5 bases). Germline assignment: CDR1 LNHDA and CDR2 SQIVND (reference sequence). V lost 5 bases, J lost 9 bases, and 17 bases lay in between. The CDR3 has 14 amino acids. DNA of the CDR3: TGTGCCAGTAGTTCAGGACAACTAACACGGCCCCAGCATTTT. Residues: CASSSGQLTRPQHF. The whole variable domain, remainder taken from reference TRBV19 and TRBJ1-5, is DGGITQSPKYLFRKEGQNVTLSCEQNLNHDAMYWYRQDPGQGLRLIYYSQIVNDFQKGDIAEGYSVSREKKESFPLTVTSAQKNPTAFYLCASSSGQLTRPQHFGDGTRLSIL.

The chain is built from TRBV7-9 and TRBJ2-7, with 8 bases identical to TRBD1. The V gene end was trimmed by 3 bases and the J gene end by 0 bases; junction bases not matched to a gene: 10. The CDR3 extends over 17 amino acids. Germline lookup yields CDR1 SEHNR and CDR2 FQNEAQ (reference sequence). The CDR3 loop is CASSFFGTGSRSYEQYF. The DNA of the CDR3 is TGTGCCAGCAGCTTTTTCGGGACAGGCTCCCGCTCCTACGAGCAGTACTTC.

This chain joins TRBV4-1 and TRBJ2-7, with TRBD1 matching over 7 bases. The trim removed 1 base at V and 4 bases at J, leaving 10 bases unmatched. This CDR3 is built from 16 residues. CDR1 is MGHRA, CDR2 YSYEKL, per germline. In DNA, the CDR3 is TGCGCCAGCAGCCAAGGCAGGCCAGGGGGACCATACGAGCAGTACTTC. Protein sequence: CASSQGRPGGPYEQYF.

The chain employs TRBV2 and TRBJ1-4; D may be TRBD1 (6 bases). The germline gives CDR1 SNHLY, CDR2 FYNNEI. The V gene lost 7 bases and the J gene lost 10 bases, with 16 bases spanning the gap. This CDR3 region has 13 residues. This chain's CDR3 is CASTQQGTGKLFF. CDR3 coding DNA: TGTGCCAGCACCCAACAGGGTACGGGAAAACTGTTTTTT.

The chain carries TRBV9 and TRBJ2-7; the match to TRBD1 covers 7 bases. Germline trimming cut 0 bases from V and 1 base from J; bases unmatched to any gene: 1. The CDR3 length is 14 residues. CDR1 and CDR2 from the germline V gene are SGDLS and YYNGEE. Here the CDR3 DNA reads TGTGCCAGCAGCGTAGGGGGACAGTCCTACGAGCAGTACTTC. It specifies CASSVGGQSYEQYF. Full variable domain (rest looked up from reference TRBV9 and TRBJ2-7): DSGVTQTPKHLITATGQRVTLRCSPRSGDLSVYWYQQSLDQGLQFLIQYYNGEERAKGNILERFSAQQFPDLHSELNLSSLELGDSALYFCASSVGGQSYEQYFGPGTRLTVT.

V is TRBV5-1 and J is TRBJ1-5; 8 bases fit TRBD1. V was clipped by 0 bases and J by 0 bases; unmatched bases: 5. Looked up from germline, CDR1 is SGHRS and CDR2 is YFSETQ. CDR3 length: 17 amino acids. CDR3 DNA sequence: TGCGCCAGCAGCTTGGGGGACAGGCCCAATAGCAATCAGCCCCAGCATTTT. This gives the protein CASSLGDRPNSNQPQHF.

V gene TRBV9 combines with J gene TRBJ1-6; maybe TRBD1 (6 bases). The CDR3 contains 15 residues. Germline-derived CDR1 and CDR2 are SGDLS and YYNGEE. V lost 2 bases and J 8 bases, leaving 14 bases between the germline ends. The CDR3, as DNA: TGTGCCAGCAGCGTCACAGGGAGCCCGGATTCACCCCTCCACTTT. Its protein is CASSVTGSPDSPLHF. Based on the CDR3 plus reference TRBV9 and TRBJ1-6, the full variable domain is DSGVTQTPKHLITATGQRVTLRCSPRSGDLSVYWYQQSLDQGLQFLIQYYNGEERAKGNILERFSAQQFPDLHSELNLSSLELGDSALYFCASSVTGSPDSPLHFGNGTRLTVT.

V usage is TRBV5-1 and J usage is TRBJ1-1; D unresolved. The ends were cut back, 1 base at V and 4 bases at J, with 8 bases in the middle. The CDR3 extends over 13 amino acids. From germline, CDR1 is SGHRS and CDR2 YFSETQ. For the CDR3, the DNA is TGCGCCAGCAGCTTGTCGGGAGGCACTGAAGCTTTCTTT. This sequence encodes CASSLSGGTEAFF.

The CDR3 DNA reads as TGTGCCAGCAGTTACTCACCCGACAGGGTCCACAATGAGCAGTTCTTC. Encoded protein: CASSYSPDRVHNEQFF. V gene TRBV6-5 combines with J gene TRBJ2-1; 7 bases agree with TRBD1. The CDR3 totals 16 residues. Germline V gene sequence: CDR1 MNHEY, CDR2 SVGAGI. The ends lost 0 bases at V and 5 bases at J; junction bases unmatched: 7.